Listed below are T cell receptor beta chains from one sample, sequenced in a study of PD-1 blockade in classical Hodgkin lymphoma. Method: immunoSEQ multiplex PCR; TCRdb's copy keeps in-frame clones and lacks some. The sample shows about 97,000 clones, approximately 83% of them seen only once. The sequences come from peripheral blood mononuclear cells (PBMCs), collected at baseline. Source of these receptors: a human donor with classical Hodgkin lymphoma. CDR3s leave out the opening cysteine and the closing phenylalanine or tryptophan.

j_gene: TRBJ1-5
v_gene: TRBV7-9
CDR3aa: ASSTGSTGINNQPQH

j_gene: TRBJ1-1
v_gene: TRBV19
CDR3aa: ASSIDSWGEAF

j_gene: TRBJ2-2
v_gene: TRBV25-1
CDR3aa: ASSDRGADTGELF

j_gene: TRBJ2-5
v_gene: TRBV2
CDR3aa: ASSVAGAQETQY

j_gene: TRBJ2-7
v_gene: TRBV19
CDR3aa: ASSSPGHNSYEQY

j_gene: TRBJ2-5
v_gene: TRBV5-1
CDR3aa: ASSLSEFETQY

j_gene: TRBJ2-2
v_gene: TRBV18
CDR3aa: ASSLELAGAGELF

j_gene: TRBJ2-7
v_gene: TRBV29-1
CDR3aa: SVVEQEAEQY

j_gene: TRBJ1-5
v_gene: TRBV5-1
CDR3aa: ASSLVVGQPQH

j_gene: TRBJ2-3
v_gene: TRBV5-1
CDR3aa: ASSLVGADTQY

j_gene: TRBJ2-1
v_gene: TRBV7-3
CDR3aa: ASSRFSSGGYNEQF

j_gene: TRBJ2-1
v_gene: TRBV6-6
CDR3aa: ASTRGGYNEQF

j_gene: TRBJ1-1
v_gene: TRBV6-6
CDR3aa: ASRDSMNTEAF

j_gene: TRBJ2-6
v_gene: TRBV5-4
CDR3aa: ASSPGLAGAGANVLT

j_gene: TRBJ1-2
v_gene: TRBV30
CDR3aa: AWSTSQFYGYT

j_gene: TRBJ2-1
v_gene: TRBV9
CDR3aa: ASSPLSGSYNEQF

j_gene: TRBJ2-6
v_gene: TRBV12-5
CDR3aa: ASGASGANVLT

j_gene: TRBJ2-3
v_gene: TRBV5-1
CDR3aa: ASSPGERETQY

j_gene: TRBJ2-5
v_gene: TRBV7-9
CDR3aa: ASSRTSNGPRETQY

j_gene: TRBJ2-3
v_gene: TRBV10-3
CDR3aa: AISRAGGSDTQY

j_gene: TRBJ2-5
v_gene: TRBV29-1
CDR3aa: SVVGGGQETQY

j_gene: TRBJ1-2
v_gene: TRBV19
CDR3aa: ASSIHLQYGYT

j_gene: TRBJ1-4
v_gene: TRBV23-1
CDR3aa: ASSQSRADEKLF

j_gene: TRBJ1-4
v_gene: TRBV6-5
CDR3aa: ATALDFGVKLF

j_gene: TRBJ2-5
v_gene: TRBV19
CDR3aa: ASSIVAGHGETQY

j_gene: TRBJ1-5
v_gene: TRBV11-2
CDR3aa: ASIMAGIHSNQPQH

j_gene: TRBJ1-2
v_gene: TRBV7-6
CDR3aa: ASSSRTGSGYGYT

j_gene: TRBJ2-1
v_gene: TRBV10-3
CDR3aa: AISEAEYNEQF